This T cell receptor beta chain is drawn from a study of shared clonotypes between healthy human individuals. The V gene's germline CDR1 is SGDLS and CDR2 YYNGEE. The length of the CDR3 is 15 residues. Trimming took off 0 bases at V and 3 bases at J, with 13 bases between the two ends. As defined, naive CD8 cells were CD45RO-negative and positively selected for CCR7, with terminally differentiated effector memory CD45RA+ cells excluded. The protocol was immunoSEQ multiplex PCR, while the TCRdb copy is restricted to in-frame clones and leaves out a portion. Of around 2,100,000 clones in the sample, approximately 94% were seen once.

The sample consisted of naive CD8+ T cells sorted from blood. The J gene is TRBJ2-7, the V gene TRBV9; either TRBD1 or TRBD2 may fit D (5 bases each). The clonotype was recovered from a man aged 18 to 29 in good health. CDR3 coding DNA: TGTGCCAGCAGCGTAGAAGAGGGACCTTTCTACGAGCAGTACTTC. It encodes CASSVEEGPFYEQYF.